This entry concerns a single T cell receptor (beta chain). The germline V gene encodes CDR1 LNHDA and CDR2 SQIVND (reference sequence). The CDR3 totals 15 residues. With 5 bases removed from V and 5 bases from J, the gap between germline ends came to 17 bases. The time point: blood 4 weeks post-SBRT, at nephrectomy. Treatment defined: 15 Gy SBRT to primary tumor, nephrectomy 4 weeks later. The sample is drawn from a study of radiation and T cells in renal cell carcinoma. Profiling relied on immunoSEQ multiplex PCR, and the TCRdb table lists in-frame clones only, not all of them. The sample consists of about 86,000 clones, around four fifths of them appearing once.

The clonotype comes from a man between 45 and 60 years old with renal cell carcinoma. The chain is built from TRBV19 and TRBJ2-3; D may be TRBD1 (7 bases). The input for sequencing was blood, taken from a patient whose treatment included radiotherapy and nephrectomy. CDR3 coding DNA: TGTGCCAGTAGTCAGGGCAGGGGGGTCGAAGATACGCAGTATTTT. As protein: CASSQGRGVEDTQYF.